This note documents a single T cell receptor (beta chain) sequence. The RNA, about 0.45 to 1 ug, was put through reverse transcription using random hexamers. TCRdb re-analysed the immunoSEQ multiplex PCR reads in MiXCR, keeping a single row per CDR3 protein. The sample lists 130,000 or so distinct CDR3 sequences; approximately 90% were seen once. These data are taken from a study of CD8 T cells in Susac syndrome. The sequenced sample consisted of CD8+ T cells from PBMCs. The receptor's source is a human donor with multiple sclerosis.

The CDR3 is CASSPPAGWETQYF. The CDR3 DNA reads TGTGCCAGCAGCCCCCCGGCAGGGTGGGAGACCCAGTACTTC. The chain carries TRBV7-2 and TRBJ2-5, with D possibly matching TRBD1 (5 bases). Trimming left V 5 bases short and J 5 bases short, with 15 bases between. Germline CDR1 and CDR2: SGHTA and FQGNSA. This CDR3 has 14 residues.